Presented here are 13 T cell receptor beta chains from one specimen sequenced in a study of response to subunit inactivated influenza vaccine (dated by TCRdb to 2016 to 2018). The library was generated by RT-PCR. Sequencing relied on an Illumina HiSeq 2500. TCRdb reprocessing: public reads trimmed at Q25 with fastp, clones called with MiXCR, in-frame beta chains kept. Rows matching on CDR3 protein sequence are summarized as one entry with the most common DNA and genes. For this sample the table gives approximately 700,000 distinct CDR3 sequences, of which around 14% were detected only once. The ten largest clones capture around 7.3% of the sample. This sample comprised PBMCs from blood, obtained about 14 days before vaccination. These receptors came from a man in his fifties who received an inactivated influenza vaccine. Donor details come from another sample of the same person, matched by shared clones.

The chain employs TRBV5-1 and TRBJ1-4, with D possibly matching TRBD1 (6 bases). This CDR3 region has 15 residues. Deletions cut 0 bases from V and 4 bases from J, with 10 bases between. The germline V gene has CDR1 SGHRS and CDR2 YFSETQ. CDR3 sequence (DNA): TGCGCCAGCAGCTTGGAAGGGGACATTAATGAAAAACTGTTTTTT. Translation gives CASSLEGDINEKLFF.

This clonotype was seen a handful of times. The CDR3 is CAIMDRNDGYTF. The CDR3 DNA follows: TGTGCCATAATGGACAGAAACGATGGCTACACCTTC. The chain couples TRBV10-3 to TRBJ1-2, with D tentatively TRBD1 (6 bases). Trimming cost V 9 bases and J 6 bases, with 14 bases left between them. The V gene's germline CDR1 is ENHRY and CDR2 SYGVKD. CDR3 length equals 12 residues.

This clonotype has more than one count but fewer than ten. The chain links TRBV28 to TRBJ1-2; 11 nucleotides align to TRBD1. This CDR3 is built from 17 residues. V shed 4 bases, J shed 2 bases, and the junction held 9 bases outside the gene matches. From germline, CDR1 is MDHEN and CDR2 SYDVKM. The CDR3 region is CASSSSTGQGVNYGYTF. CDR3 sequence (DNA): TGTGCCAGCAGTTCGTCCACGGGACAGGGGGTCAACTATGGCTACACCTTC.

This clonotype has only a few counts. This sequence joins TRBV7-9 and TRBJ1-1; D perhaps matches TRBD1 (5 bases). V dropped 5 bases and J dropped 6 bases, with 25 bases sitting between them. Germline CDR1 SEHNR, CDR2 FQNEAQ (reference sequence). CDR3 length equals 17 residues. This CDR3 is CASSPLRYGGGRAEAFF. DNA for the CDR3: TGTGCCAGCAGCCCACTACGGTACGGGGGAGGTCGCGCTGAAGCTTTCTTT.

This clonotype was counted at least ten times. The V call is TRBV6-1, the J call TRBJ2-7; D gene uncertain. There are 14 residues in the CDR3. Germline-derived CDR1 and CDR2 are MNHNS and SASEGT. Between the trimmed V and J ends, which lost 4 bases and 0 bases, there was a span of 10 bases. The CDR3 DNA sequence: TGTGCCAGCAGTGTGACGGCGAACTCCTACGAGCAGTACTTC. Translated, it gives CASSVTANSYEQYF.

This clonotype appeared a few times. This chain joins TRBV20-1 and TRBJ2-7; no reliable D call. This CDR3 spans 14 amino acids. V was trimmed by 2 bases and J by 4 bases, leaving 15 bases between them. The germline V gene encodes CDR1 DFQATT and CDR2 SNEGSKA (reference sequence). The DNA for the CDR3 is TGCAGTGCTAGATTATGGGCAGAGACATACGAGCAGTACTTC. Amino acids: CSARLWAETYEQYF.

The rearrangement uses TRBV20-1 and TRBJ1-5; D is unclear. In germline, CDR1 is DFQATT, CDR2 SNEGSKA (reference sequence). The length of the CDR3 is 13 residues. The ends were cut back, 3 bases at V and 4 bases at J, with 10 bases in the middle. The CDR3 region is CSASQTVNQPQHF. The CDR3 DNA is TGCAGTGCTAGCCAGACGGTGAATCAGCCCCAGCATTTT.

The gene calls are TRBV6-5 and TRBJ2-5; 10 bases agree with TRBD2. This CDR3 comprises 15 residues. Germline CDR1 MNHEY, CDR2 SVGAGI. J gave up 3 bases and V 2 bases, and 3 bases lay outside the gene matches. Here the CDR3 reads CASSYRLAGEETQYF. The CDR3 nucleotides read TGTGCCAGCAGTTACAGACTAGCGGGTGAAGAGACCCAGTACTTC.

The genes are TRBV5-1 and TRBJ2-5, with TRBD2 identical over 10 bases. The CDR3 runs to 19 residues. Per germline, CDR1 SGHRS and CDR2 YFSETQ. With V trimmed by 4 bases and J by 3 bases, 18 bases remained unmatched. CDR3: CASSLAGVPLRDEKETQYF. Written as DNA, the CDR3 is TGCGCCAGCAGCCTAGCGGGGGTCCCTCTTCGGGATGAAAAAGAGACCCAGTACTTC.

This clonotype occurred a few times. J is TRBJ2-1 and V is TRBV6-1; no clear D. V was clipped by 1 base and J by 1 base, with 8 bases between them. This CDR3 is 15 amino acids long. Germline CDR1 reads MNHNS; CDR2 reads SASEGT. The CDR3 nucleotides read TGTGCCAGCAGTGAAGGAGCGAGGTCCTACAATGAGCAGTTCTTC. Its translation: CASSEGARSYNEQFF.

This clonotype was detected only once. The chain is built from TRBV12-3 or TRBV12-4 and TRBJ2-5; maybe TRBD1 (6 bases). V dropped 7 bases and J dropped 2 bases, with 11 bases sitting between them. The CDR3 is made up of 13 amino acids. CDR3 protein: CASNLGQQETQYF. The DNA for the CDR3 is TGTGCCAGCAATCTAGGACAGCAAGAGACCCAGTACTTC.

Concerning this clonotype itself: The junction and the germline gene differ at one end; a read error may be behind it. This rearrangement joins TRBV18 to TRBJ2-2; D not resolved. Germline assignment: CDR1 KGHSH and CDR2 LQKENI. The CDR3 runs 16 residues. CDR3 in amino acids: CASSPSGAANTGELFF. The CDR3 nucleotides are TGTGCCAGCTCACCATCGGGCGCCGCGAACACCGGAGAGCTGTTTTTT.

V usage is TRBV20-1 and J usage is TRBJ2-3; D might be TRBD1 or TRBD2, each matching 5 bases. Per germline, CDR1 DFQATT and CDR2 SNEGSKA (reference sequence). The CDR3 has 17 residues. Trimming pared 3 bases from V and 3 bases from J, leaving 22 bases between. CDR3 protein: CSASPRSRGAQTDTQYF. Written as DNA, the CDR3 is TGCAGTGCTAGCCCACGTTCCAGAGGGGCTCAAACAGATACGCAGTATTTT.